Below, 10 T cell receptor beta chains from the same sample are listed, as sequenced in a study of monozygotic twins with cystic fibrosis. Sequencing used immunoSEQ multiplex PCR; TCRdb keeps in-frame clones, though not all of them. Found here are just under 20,000 clones, less than 95% of them singletons; the top ten hold around 1.4%. Input material: blood. All receptors come from a girl aged 2 to 9 with cystic fibrosis.

In DNA, the CDR3 is TGCGCCAGCAGCCAAGATTGGCAGGGGTACAATGAGCAGTTCTTC. Translation: CASSQDWQGYNEQFF. The V call is TRBV4-3, the J call TRBJ2-1; D is possibly TRBD1 (6 bases). V was pared by 0 bases and J by 4 bases, with 10 bases between. The CDR3 runs to 15 residues. Germline CDR1 LGHNA, CDR2 YSLEER.

The V gene is TRBV7-2, the J gene TRBJ2-1, with a tentative D call TRBD2 (6 bases). Germline V gives CDR1 SGHTA, CDR2 FQGNSA. The CDR3 has 16 residues. Trimming took 5 bases from V and 1 from J, leaving 15 bases between them. Here the CDR3 DNA reads TGTGCCAGCAGCCCGACCGGGACTTCTTCCTACAATGAGCAGTTCTTC. As protein: CASSPTGTSSYNEQFF. Together with reference TRBV7-2 and TRBJ2-1, the CDR3 gives the full variable domain: GAGVSQSPSNKVTEKGKDVELRCDPISGHTALYWYRQSLGQGLEFLIYFQGNSAPDKSGLPSDRFSAERTGGSVSTLTIQRTQQEDSAVYLCASSPTGTSSYNEQFFGPGTRLTVL.

This chain joins TRBV29-1 and TRBJ2-1, with D hard to call. CDR1 and CDR2 (germline): SQVTM, ANQGSEA. Trimming pared 4 bases from V and 8 bases from J, leaving 18 bases between. The CDR3 has 14 amino acids. CDR3 DNA: TGCAGCGTTGTAGTTCTGGGGTTTGTGGATGAGCAGTTCTTC. This translates into CSVVVLGFVDEQFF.

The CDR3 DNA reads TGTGCCTGGAGTCGGGGCAGGGTTGATCAGCCCCAGCATTTT. Translated, it gives CAWSRGRVDQPQHF. This chain connects TRBV30 to TRBJ1-5; a weak D match, TRBD1 (5 bases). Germline CDR1 reads GTSNPN; CDR2 reads SVGIG (reference sequence). The CDR3 covers 14 residues. V lost 2 bases and J 5 bases, leaving 13 bases between the germline ends.

The chain recombines TRBV7-9 with TRBJ2-6; 9 bases match TRBD1. Losses at the gene ends were 4 bases for V and 4 bases for J; bases not matched to a gene: 2. The V gene's germline CDR1 is SEHNR and CDR2 FQNEAQ (reference sequence). The CDR3 contains 15 residues. The CDR3 coding sequence is TGTGCCAGCAGCTGGGACAGGGTCGGGGCCAACGTCCTGACTTTC. This sequence encodes CASSWDRVGANVLTF.

This clone appeared once. V usage is TRBV27 and J usage is TRBJ2-5; TRBD2 agrees at 8 bases. CDR3 length: 14 residues. V gave up 3 bases and J gave up 5 bases; unmatched junction bases: 5. Germline loops: CDR1 MNHEY, CDR2 SMNVEV (reference sequence). In DNA, the CDR3 is TGTGCCAGCAGTTTGGTGGCTAGCGGGGAGACCCAGTACTTC. Encoded protein: CASSLVASGETQYF.

A single count supports this clone. The rearrangement uses TRBV4-1 and TRBJ2-3, with D unresolved. This CDR3 region has 13 residues. Between the trimmed V and J ends, which lost 1 base and 3 bases, there was a span of 5 bases. The V gene's germline CDR1 is MGHRA and CDR2 YSYEKL. The CDR3 nucleotides are TGCGCCAGCAGCCAAGTTCTTACAGATACGCAGTATTTT. This codes for CASSQVLTDTQYF.

CDR3 nucleotides: TGTGCCAGCTCACCCTGGACAGAGGGAAGACTGTTTTTT. Amino acids: CASSPWTEGRLFF. The genes are TRBV18 and TRBJ1-4; D is possibly TRBD1 (6 bases). V dropped 3 bases and J dropped 13 bases, with 15 bases sitting between them. This CDR3 has 13 amino acids. Germline V gives CDR1 KGHSH, CDR2 LQKENI.

This clone came up a few times. V is TRBV28 and J is TRBJ1-6; TRBD1 aligns across 7 bases. With 8 bases clipped from V and 3 bases from J, the junction kept 7 bases outside the gene matches. Germline V gene sequence: CDR1 MDHEN, CDR2 SYDVKM. This CDR3 has 15 residues. Here the CDR3 reads CASSPRDSYNSPLHF. The CDR3, as DNA: TGTGCCAGCTCTCCCCGGGACAGCTATAATTCACCCCTCCACTTT.

This chain joins TRBV6-1 and TRBJ1-1, with 8 bases aligning to TRBD1. CDR1 MNHNS and CDR2 SASEGT come from the germline V gene. Trimming removed 6 bases from V and 2 bases from J; junction bases left unmatched: 2. This CDR3 has 13 residues. CDR3 protein: CASRGQANTEAFF. DNA for the CDR3: TGTGCCAGCAGGGGACAGGCAAACACTGAAGCTTTCTTT.